The entry that follows covers one T cell receptor (beta chain) sequence. The data belong to a study of shared clonotypes between healthy human individuals. Unmatched junction bases numbered 3, after V lost 5 bases and J lost 1 base. The CDR3 runs to 14 residues. In germline, CDR1 is WSHSY, CDR2 SAAADI. Data came from immunoSEQ multiplex PCR; TCRdb stores just in-frame clones and leaves some out. The sample has more than 400,000 clones; over 75% are singletons. Sequenced input: PBMCs. The sequence derives from a middle-aged woman in good health. Some clones in this sample may be carry-over from other donors' samples. The V and J genes are TRBV10-2 and TRBJ1-1, with 8 bases identical to TRBD1. CDR3 in DNA: TGCGCCAGCAGTTCCAGGGGGCCGAACACTGAAGCTTTCTTT. It yields the protein CASSSRGPNTEAFF.